The present T cell receptor beta chain was sequenced within a study of T cell repertoires in cytomegalovirus infection (dated by TCRdb to about 2019). With respect to the entire study: The HLA type of each donor mattered for the analysis, because public TCR beta signatures pointed to carriage of CMV infection along with the matching HLA type. The research as a whole found: In both this cohort and an independent cohort of 350 or so donors, the cumulative frequency of public TCR beta family members distinguished carriers of CMV infection plus the relevant HLA type. The ex vivo response was dominated by HLA-C-restricted CMV-specific TCR beta clonotypes, and the single most frequent clonotype in two of eight donors was supplied by these HLA-C-restricted clonotypes.

Taken from the germline V gene, the CDR1 and CDR2 loops are SQVTM and ANQGSEA. The CDR3 numbers 13 residues from cysteine through phenylalanine. The read is trimmed to its CDR3 DNA, 39 bases read in frame from base 1. Deletion took 7 bases off V and 7 bases off J, with a span of 19 bases between the germline ends. As regards this clonotype: Its antigen is currently not known. No base qualities exist here, and no much larger clone lies one base off it.

The instrument was an Illumina HiSeq 1500. TCRdb passed the public sequencing reads through fastp at Q25 and MiXCR, retaining productive beta sequences. Each CDR3 protein appears once, grouped with its most common genes and DNA. Here the sample has 490,000 or so distinct CDR3 sequences; around 11% occur a single time. The ten top clones hold roughly 10% of the sample. The TCR sequence derives from a human donor in good health (CMV status not recorded). Some clones in this sample may be carry-over from other donors' samples. Sequences were obtained from PBMCs. In this chain, TRBV29-1 is recombined with TRBJ1-1, with no confidently assigned D gene. At the DNA level, the sequence is TGCAGCGGTGCGTTCGACAACCAACATGAAGCTTTCTTT. Translated, this gives CSGAFDNQHEAFF.